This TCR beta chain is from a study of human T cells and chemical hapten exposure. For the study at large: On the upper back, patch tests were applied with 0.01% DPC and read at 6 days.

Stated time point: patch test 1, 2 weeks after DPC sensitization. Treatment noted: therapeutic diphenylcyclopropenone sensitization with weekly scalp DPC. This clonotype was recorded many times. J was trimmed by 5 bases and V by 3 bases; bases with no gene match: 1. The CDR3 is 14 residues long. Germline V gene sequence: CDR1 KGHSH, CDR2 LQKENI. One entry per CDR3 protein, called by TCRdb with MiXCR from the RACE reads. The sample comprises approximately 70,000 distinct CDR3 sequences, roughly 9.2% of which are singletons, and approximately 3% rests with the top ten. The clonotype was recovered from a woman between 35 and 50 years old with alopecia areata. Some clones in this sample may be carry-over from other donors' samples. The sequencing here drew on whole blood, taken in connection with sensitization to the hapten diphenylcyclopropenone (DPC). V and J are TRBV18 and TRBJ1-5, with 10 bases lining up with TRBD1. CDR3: CASSPGTGDQPQHF. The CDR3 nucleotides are TGTGCCAGCTCACCTGGGACAGGGGATCAGCCCCAGCATTTT.